The sequence of this T cell receptor (beta chain) was determined in a study of a mutant IDH1 vaccine in newly diagnosed glioma (TCRdb year 2021). For the wider study: Vaccination was initiated 4-6 weeks after radiotherapy alone, or concurrently with temozolomide cycles in the chemotherapy-containing groups. For exploratory analyses, about 25 treated patients had longitudinal TCRB deep sequencing done wherever samples were available. Of the approximately 35 treated patients, around 62% were male and 37.5% were female, and a mean age of roughly 37 years was recorded. Prior to enrollment, patients had been given standard therapy consisting of radiotherapy alone, temozolomide alone, or radiochemotherapy with temozolomide, with the combination given to most patients. The week-35 safety follow-up took place at visit V12, and the week-47 end of study took place at visit V13. Peripheral blood was drawn at six visits: V03 (baseline), V05, V07, V10, V12 and V13. Broad study findings and their caveats: According to the authors, sample limitations meant that analyses of patient blood samples could not be reproduced. Vaccine-induced immune responses across multiple MHC alleles were detected in 85% to 95% of patients. Pseudoprogression appeared unrelated to alterations in the top peripheral T cell clonotypes detected by TCRB sequencing. Selection of PBMC samples for TCRB deep sequencing was based on availability.

Preparation of the library involved the immunoSEQ multiplex PCR assay. Rearranged TCR beta chain sequences were amplified with the hsTCRB Kit following the manufacturer's protocol. An Illumina MiSeq was used to sequence the TCRB libraries. The study's own analysis went as follows. The proprietary platform of the kit vendor was used for demultiplexing, trimming and gene mapping. TCRdb re-hosts the immuneACCESS table, in-frame sequences only. Its copies lack some clones; in the studies checked, an unresolved V gene accounts for under half of them, and the cause for the rest is not known. V, J and clone size are taken as reported in that table, and D and trimming were inferred from the DNA itself. Present in this sample are tens of thousands of clones, roughly 80% of which were seen just once. 6% to 7.5% of the sample rests with the top ten. Concerning this clone itself: The specificity of this receptor is unknown. Within one base of it there is no much larger clone, and no base qualities were kept.

Between the V and J ends, shortened by 10 bases and 8 bases respectively, the junction contains 17 bases. Counted from cysteine to phenylalanine, this CDR3 has 12 amino acids. Kept here is only the CDR3 DNA, which spans 36 bases and is read in frame from base 1. In the germline V gene, CDR1 corresponds to MGHDK and CDR2 to SYGVNS. The sample's time point, from its label and the paper: week 35, safety follow-up. Each vaccine dose was 300 ug of a 20-mer mutant IDH1 peptide in Montanide, given subcutaneously with topical imiquimod. Eight vaccinations were administered to patients in weeks 1, 3, 5, 7, 11, 15, 19 and 23, corresponding to visits V03 through V10. The donors had newly diagnosed IDH1-mutant astrocytomas of WHO grade 3 or 4 that showed loss of nuclear ATRX. The samples were drawn from NOA16, a multicentre, single-arm, open-label phase I trial in Germany that tested a mutant IDH1 peptide vaccine in humans for the first time. Genomic DNA for TCRB sequencing was extracted from EDTA blood using the DNeasy Blood and Tissue Kit.

Recombination linked TRBV25-1 to TRBJ1-2, with a weak D call of TRBD1 (5 bases match). Sequenced material: PBMCs, taken from a glioma patient whose treatment included an IDH1 peptide vaccine. The receptor was isolated from a woman aged 18-29 years with glioma. The DNA sequence is given as TGTGCCACCAATTCCGCCGGGGGAGGCTACACCTTC. This yields the protein CATNSAGGGYTF.